This TCR beta chain was sequenced for a study of OX40 agonist ivuxolimab in advanced cancers. Overall study: Antecedent anti-PD-1, anti-PD-L1 or anti-CTLA-4 therapy was permissible, with around 40% having received some.

As to this clone: The antigen remains undetermined. The junction differs from germline at one of its ends, possibly a read error.

Blood specimens came from baseline, cycle 4 day 1, and cycle 7 day 1. TCRdb keeps only in-frame clones here, not all; method: immunoSEQ multiplex PCR. The data show around 62,000 clones, with roughly nine tenths seen just once and 1.1% held by the top ten. Study-wide findings and caveats: Some patients who did not respond also had low normalized T-cell clonal expansion. No antigen was identified for the clonally expanded peripheral T cells.

This specimen was CD4+ or CD8+ T cells sorted from blood, taken in a trial of the OX40 agonist ivuxolimab. The receptor comes from an adult with an advanced solid tumor such as melanoma, head and neck, liver or kidney cancer.

CDR3 nucleotides: TGTGCCAGCAGCCTAGCGGGAGGGGGGACCGGGGAGCTGTTTTTT. Translation: CASSLAGGGTGELFF. This rearrangement joins TRBV7-2 to TRBJ2-2, with 12 nucleotides matching TRBD2. CDR3 size: 15 residues. CDR1 and CDR2 (germline): SGHTA, FQGNSA.